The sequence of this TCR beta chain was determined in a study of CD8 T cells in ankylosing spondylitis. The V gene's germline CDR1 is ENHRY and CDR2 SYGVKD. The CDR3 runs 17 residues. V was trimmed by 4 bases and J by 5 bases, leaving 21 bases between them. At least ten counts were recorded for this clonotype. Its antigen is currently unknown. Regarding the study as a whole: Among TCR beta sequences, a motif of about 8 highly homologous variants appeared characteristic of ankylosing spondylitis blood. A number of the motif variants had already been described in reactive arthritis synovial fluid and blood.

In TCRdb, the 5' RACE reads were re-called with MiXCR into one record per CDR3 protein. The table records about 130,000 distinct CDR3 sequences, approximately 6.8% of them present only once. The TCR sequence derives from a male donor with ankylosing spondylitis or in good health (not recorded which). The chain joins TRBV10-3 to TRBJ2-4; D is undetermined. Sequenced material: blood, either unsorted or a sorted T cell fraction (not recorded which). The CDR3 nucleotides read TGTGCCATCAGTGGGGTTCCACAGTCGGGCCGAGAAAACATTCAGTACTTC. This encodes CAISGVPQSGRENIQYF.